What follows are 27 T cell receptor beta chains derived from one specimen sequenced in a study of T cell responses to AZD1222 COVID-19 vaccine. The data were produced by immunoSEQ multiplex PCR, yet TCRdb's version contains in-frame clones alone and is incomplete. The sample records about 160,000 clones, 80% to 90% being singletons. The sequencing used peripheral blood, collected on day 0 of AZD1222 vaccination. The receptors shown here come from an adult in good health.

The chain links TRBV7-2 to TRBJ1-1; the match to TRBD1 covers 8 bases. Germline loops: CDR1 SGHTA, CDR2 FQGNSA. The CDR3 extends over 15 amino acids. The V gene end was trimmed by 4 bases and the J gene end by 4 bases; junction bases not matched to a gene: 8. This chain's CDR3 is CASSSRTGSSTEAFF. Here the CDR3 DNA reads TGTGCCAGCAGCTCAAGGACAGGGAGTAGCACTGAAGCTTTCTTT.

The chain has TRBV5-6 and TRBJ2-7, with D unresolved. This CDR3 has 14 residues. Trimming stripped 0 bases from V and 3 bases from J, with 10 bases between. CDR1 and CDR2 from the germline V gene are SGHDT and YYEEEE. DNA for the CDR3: TGTGCCAGCAGCTTGGCCGACAAAGACTACGAGCAGTACTTC. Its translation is CASSLADKDYEQYF.

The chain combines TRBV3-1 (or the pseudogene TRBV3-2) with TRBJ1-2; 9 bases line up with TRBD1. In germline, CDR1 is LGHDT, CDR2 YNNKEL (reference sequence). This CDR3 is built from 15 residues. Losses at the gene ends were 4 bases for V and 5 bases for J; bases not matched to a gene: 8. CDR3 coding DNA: TGTGCCAGCAGCCCCCGCCCGGGACAGGGATATGGCTACACCTTC. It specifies CASSPRPGQGYGYTF.

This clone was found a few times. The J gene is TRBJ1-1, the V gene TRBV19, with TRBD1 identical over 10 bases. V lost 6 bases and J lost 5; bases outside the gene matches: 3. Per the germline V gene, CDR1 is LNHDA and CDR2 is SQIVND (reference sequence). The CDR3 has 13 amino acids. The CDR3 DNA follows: TGTGCCAGTAGCGACAGGGGGCCTACTGAAGCTTTCTTT. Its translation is CASSDRGPTEAFF.

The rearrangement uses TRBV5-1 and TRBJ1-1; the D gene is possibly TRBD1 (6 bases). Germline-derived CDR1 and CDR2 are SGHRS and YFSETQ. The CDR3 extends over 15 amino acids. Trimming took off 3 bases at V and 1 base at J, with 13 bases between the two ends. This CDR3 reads CASSYGGTPNTEAFF. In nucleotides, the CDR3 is TGCGCCAGCAGCTATGGCGGGACACCGAACACTGAAGCTTTCTTT. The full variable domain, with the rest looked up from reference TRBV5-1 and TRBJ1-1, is KAGVTQTPRYLIKTRGQQVTLSCSPISGHRSVSWYQQTPGQGLQFLFEYFSETQRNKGNFPGRFSGRQFSNSRSEMNVSTLELGDSALYLCASSYGGTPNTEAFFGQGTRLTVV.

CDR3 sequence: CASSQTGSSYNEQFF. Written as DNA, the CDR3 is TGTGCCAGCAGCCAAACAGGGAGCTCCTACAATGAGCAGTTCTTC. The chain recombines TRBV3-1 (or the pseudogene TRBV3-2) with TRBJ2-1, with D tentatively TRBD1 (6 bases). The CDR3 has 15 residues. Germline CDR1 LGHDT, CDR2 YNNKEL (reference sequence). The V and J ends lost 2 bases and 0 bases respectively, with 8 bases between them.

This CDR3 is CASTLRGLGAKNIQYF. For the CDR3, the DNA is TGTGCCAGCACTCTACGGGGGTTAGGGGCCAAAAACATTCAGTACTTC. This chain joins TRBV28 and TRBJ2-4; TRBD2 is a possible D gene (6 bases). CDR3 size: 16 residues. V was clipped by 7 bases and J by 1 base, with 17 bases between them. Germline V gives CDR1 MDHEN, CDR2 SYDVKM.

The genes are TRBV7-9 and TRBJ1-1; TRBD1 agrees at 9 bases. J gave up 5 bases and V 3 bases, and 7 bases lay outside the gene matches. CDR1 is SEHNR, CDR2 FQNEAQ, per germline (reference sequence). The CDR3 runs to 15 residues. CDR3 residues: CASSLGQGRETEAFF. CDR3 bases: TGTGCCAGCAGCTTGGGACAGGGAAGAGAAACTGAAGCTTTCTTT. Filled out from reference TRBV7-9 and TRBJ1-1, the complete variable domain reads DTGVSQNPRHKITKRGQNVTFRCDPISEHNRLYWYRQTLGQGPEFLTYFQNEAQLEKSRLLSDRFSAERPKGSFSTLEIQRTEQGDSAMYLCASSLGQGRETEAFFGQGTRLTVV.

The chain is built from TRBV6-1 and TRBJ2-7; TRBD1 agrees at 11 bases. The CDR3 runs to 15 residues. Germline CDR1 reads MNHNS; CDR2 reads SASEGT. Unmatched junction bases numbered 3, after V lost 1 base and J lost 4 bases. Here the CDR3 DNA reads TGTGCCAGCAGTGAAGGGGACAGGGGGTTTTACGAGCAGTACGTC. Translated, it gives CASSEGDRGFYEQYV.

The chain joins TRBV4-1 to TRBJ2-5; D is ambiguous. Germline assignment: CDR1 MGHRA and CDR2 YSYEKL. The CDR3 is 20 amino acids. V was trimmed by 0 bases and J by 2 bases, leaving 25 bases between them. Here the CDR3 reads CASSQDRRLNYPSDQETQYF. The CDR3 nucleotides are TGCGCCAGCAGCCAAGATAGGCGGCTTAATTACCCGAGTGATCAAGAGACCCAGTACTTC.

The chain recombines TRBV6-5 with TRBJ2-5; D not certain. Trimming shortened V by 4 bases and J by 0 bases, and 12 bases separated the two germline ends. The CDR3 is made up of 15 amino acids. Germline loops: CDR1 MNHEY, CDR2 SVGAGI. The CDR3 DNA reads TGTGCCAGCAGTTCCACCGGGTCTTACCAAGAGACCCAGTACTTC. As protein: CASSSTGSYQETQYF.

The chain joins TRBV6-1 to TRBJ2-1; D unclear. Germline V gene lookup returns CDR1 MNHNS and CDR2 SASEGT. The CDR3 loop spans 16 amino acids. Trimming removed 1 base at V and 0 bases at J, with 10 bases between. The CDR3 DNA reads TGTGCCAGCAGTGAAGATCAGCGATACTCCTACAATGAGCAGTTCTTC. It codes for CASSEDQRYSYNEQFF.

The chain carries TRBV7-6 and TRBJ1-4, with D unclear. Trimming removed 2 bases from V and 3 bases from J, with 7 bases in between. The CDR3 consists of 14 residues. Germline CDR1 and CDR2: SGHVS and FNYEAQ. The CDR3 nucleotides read TGTGCCAGCAGCTTATTTGGGTCTAATGAAAAACTGTTTTTT. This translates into CASSLFGSNEKLFF.

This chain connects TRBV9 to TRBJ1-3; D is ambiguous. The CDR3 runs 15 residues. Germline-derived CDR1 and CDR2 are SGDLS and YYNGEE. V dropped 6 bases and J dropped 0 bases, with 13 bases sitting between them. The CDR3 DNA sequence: TGTGCCAGCACCGAGGACGGAGACTCTGGAAACACCATATATTTT. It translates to CASTEDGDSGNTIYF. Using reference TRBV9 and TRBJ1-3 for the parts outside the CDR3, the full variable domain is DSGVTQTPKHLITATGQRVTLRCSPRSGDLSVYWYQQSLDQGLQFLIQYYNGEERAKGNILERFSAQQFPDLHSELNLSSLELGDSALYFCASTEDGDSGNTIYFGEGSWLTVV.

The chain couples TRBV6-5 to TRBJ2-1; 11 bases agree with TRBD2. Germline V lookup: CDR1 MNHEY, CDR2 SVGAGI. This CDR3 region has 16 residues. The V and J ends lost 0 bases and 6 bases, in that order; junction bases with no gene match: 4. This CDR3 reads CASSYSPGLAANEQFF. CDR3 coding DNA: TGTGCCAGCAGTTACTCCCCGGGACTAGCGGCCAATGAGCAGTTCTTC.

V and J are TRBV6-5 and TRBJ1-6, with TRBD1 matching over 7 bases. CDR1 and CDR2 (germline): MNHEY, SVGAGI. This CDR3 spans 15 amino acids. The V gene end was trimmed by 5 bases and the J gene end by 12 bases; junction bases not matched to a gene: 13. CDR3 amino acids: CASSPGGTWVEPLHF. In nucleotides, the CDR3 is TGTGCCAGCAGTCCAGGGGGGACATGGGTCGAACCCCTCCACTTT.

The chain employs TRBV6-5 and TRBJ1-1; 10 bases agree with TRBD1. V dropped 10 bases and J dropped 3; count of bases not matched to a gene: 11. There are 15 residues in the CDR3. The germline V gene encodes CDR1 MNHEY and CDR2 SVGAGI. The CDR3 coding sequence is TGTGCCACTATGGGGTTGGGACAGGGGCACACTGAAGCTTTCTTT. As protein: CATMGLGQGHTEAFF.

The CDR3 is CASSESGAPKNTEAFF. In DNA, the CDR3 is TGTGCCAGCAGTGAATCCGGGGCCCCGAAGAACACTGAAGCTTTCTTT. The rearrangement uses TRBV25-1 and TRBJ1-1; D may be TRBD1 (5 bases). The germline V gene encodes CDR1 MGHDK and CDR2 SYGVNS. CDR3 length equals 16 residues. The V gene lost 1 base and the J gene lost 1 base, with 13 bases spanning the gap. The full variable domain, rest sourced from reference TRBV25-1 and TRBJ1-1, is EADIYQTPRYLVIGTGKKITLECSQTMGHDKMYWYQQDPGMELHLIHYSYGVNSTEKGDLSSESTVSRIRTEHFPLTLESARPSHTSQYLCASSESGAPKNTEAFFGQGTRLTVV.

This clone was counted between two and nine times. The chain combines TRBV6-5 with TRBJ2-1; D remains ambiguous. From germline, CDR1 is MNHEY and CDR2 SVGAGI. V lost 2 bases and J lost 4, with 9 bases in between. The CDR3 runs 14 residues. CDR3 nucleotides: TGTGCCAGCAGTTACGTAGGGTCGTACAATGAGCAGTTCTTC. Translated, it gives CASSYVGSYNEQFF.

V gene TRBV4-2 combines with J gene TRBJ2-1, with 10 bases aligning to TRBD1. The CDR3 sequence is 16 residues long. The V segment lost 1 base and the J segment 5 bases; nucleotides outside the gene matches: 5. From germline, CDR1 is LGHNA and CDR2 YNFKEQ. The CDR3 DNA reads TGTGCCAGCAGCCAAGCCGGGACAGGGGACAACAATGAGCAGTTCTTC. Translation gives CASSQAGTGDNNEQFF.

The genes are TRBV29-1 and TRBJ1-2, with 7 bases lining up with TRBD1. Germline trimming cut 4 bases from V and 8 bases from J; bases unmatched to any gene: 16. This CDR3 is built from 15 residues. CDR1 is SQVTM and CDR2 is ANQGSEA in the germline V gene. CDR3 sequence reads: CSVASGTESGHGYTF. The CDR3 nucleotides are TGCAGCGTTGCTTCCGGGACAGAGTCCGGTCACGGCTACACCTTC. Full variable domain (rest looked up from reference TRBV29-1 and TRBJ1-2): SAVISQKPSRDICQRGTSLTIQCQVDSQVTMMFWYRQQPGQSLTLIATANQGSEATYESGFVIDKFPISRPNLTFSTLTVSNMSPEDSSIYLCSVASGTESGHGYTFGSGTRLTVV.

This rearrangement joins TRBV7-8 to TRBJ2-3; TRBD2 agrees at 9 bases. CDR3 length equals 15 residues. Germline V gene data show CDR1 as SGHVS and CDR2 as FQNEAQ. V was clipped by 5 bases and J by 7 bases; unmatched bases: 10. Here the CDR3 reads CASSPRRTSVYTQYF. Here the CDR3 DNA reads TGTGCCAGCAGCCCCCGTCGGACTAGCGTGTATACGCAGTATTTT.

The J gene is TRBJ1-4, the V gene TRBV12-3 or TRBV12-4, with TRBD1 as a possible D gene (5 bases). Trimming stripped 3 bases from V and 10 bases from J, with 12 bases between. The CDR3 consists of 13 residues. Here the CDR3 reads CASSLEGPGKLFF. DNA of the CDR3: TGTGCCAGCAGTTTGGAGGGGCCAGGAAAACTGTTTTTT.

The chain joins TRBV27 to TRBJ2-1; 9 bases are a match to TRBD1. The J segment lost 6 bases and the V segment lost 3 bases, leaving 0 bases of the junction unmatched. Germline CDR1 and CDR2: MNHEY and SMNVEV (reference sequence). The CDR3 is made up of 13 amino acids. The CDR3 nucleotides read TGTGCCAGCAGTTTGACAGGGGGCAATGAGCAGTTCTTC. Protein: CASSLTGGNEQFF.

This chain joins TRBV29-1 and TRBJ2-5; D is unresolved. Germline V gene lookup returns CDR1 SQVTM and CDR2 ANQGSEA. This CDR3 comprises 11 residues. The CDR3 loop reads CSARTEETQYF. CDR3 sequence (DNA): TGCAGTGCCCGGACGGAAGAGACCCAGTACTTC.

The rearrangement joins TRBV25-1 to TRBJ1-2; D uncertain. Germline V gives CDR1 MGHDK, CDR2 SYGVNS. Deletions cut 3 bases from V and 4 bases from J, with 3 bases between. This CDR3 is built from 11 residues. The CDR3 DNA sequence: TGTGCCAGCAGTGAGTCCTATGGCTACACCTTC. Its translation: CASSESYGYTF.

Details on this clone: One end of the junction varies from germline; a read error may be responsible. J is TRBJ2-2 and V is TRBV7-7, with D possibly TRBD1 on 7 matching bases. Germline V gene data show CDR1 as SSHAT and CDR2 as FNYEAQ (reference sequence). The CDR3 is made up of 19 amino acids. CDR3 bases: TGTGCTAGCAGCTTAGGACTGGATTCCAGGGGGGCGAGCACCGGGGAGCTGTTTTTT. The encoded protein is CASSLGLDSRGASTGELFF.